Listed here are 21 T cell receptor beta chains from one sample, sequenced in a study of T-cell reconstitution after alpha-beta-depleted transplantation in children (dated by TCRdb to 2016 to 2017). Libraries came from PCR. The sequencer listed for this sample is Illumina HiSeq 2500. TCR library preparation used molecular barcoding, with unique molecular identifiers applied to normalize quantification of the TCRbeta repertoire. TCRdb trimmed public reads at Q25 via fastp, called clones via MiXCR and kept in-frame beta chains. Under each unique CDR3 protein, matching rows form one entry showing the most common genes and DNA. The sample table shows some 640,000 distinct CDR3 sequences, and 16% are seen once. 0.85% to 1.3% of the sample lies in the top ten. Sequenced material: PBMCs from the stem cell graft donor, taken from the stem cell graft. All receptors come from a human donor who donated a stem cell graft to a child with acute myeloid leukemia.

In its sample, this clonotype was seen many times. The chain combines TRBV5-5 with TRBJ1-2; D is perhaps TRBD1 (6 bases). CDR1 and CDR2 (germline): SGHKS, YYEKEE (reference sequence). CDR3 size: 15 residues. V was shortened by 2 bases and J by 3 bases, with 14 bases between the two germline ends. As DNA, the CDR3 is TGTGCCAGCAGCTTATGGGCAGGGGCGGACTATGGCTACACCTTC. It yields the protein CASSLWAGADYGYTF.

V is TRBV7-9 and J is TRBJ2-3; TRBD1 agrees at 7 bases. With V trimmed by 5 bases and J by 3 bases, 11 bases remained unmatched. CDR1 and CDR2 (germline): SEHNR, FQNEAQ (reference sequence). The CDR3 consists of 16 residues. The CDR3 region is CASSDIDREVTDTQYF. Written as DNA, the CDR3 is TGTGCCAGCAGCGATATTGACAGGGAAGTGACAGATACGCAGTATTTT. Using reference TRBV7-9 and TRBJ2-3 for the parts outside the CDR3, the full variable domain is DTGVSQNPRHKITKRGQNVTFRCDPISEHNRLYWYRQTLGQGPEFLTYFQNEAQLEKSRLLSDRFSAERPKGSFSTLEIQRTEQGDSAMYLCASSDIDREVTDTQYFGPGTRLTVL.

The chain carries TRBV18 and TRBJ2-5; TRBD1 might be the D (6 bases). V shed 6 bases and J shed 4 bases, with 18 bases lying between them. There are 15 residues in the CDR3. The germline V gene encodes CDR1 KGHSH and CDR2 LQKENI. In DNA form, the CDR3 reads TGTGCCAGCTCCCCAGGGACAAGAGGTCGAGAGACCCAGTACTTC. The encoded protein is CASSPGTRGRETQYF.

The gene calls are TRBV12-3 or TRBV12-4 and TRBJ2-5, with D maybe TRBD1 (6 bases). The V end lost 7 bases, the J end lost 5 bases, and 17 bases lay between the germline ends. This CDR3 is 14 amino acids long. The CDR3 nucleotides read TGTGCCAGCACCCGAGGGGGTTTTGGGGAGACCCAGTACTTC. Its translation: CASTRGGFGETQYF.

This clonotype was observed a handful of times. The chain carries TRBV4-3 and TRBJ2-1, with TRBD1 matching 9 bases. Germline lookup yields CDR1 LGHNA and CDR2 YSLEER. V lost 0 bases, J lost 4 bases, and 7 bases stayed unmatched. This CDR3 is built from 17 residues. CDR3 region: CASSQDPGQGRYNEQFF. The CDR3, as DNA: TGCGCCAGCAGCCAAGATCCGGGACAGGGACGATACAATGAGCAGTTCTTC.

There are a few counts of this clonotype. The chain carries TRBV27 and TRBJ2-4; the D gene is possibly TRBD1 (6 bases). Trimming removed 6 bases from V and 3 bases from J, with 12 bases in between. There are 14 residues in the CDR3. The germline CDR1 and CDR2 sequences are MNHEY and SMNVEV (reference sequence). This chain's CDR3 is CASSPQDSKNIQYF. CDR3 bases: TGTGCCAGCAGCCCTCAGGACAGCAAAAACATTCAGTACTTC.

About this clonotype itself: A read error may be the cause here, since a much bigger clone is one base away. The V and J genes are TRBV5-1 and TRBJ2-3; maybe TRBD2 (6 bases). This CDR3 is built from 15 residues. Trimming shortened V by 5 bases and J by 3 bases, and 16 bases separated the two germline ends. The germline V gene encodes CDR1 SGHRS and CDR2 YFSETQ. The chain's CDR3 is CASRQEGQETDTQYF. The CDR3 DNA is TGCGCCAGCAGGCAGGAGGGGCAGGAAACAGATACGCAGTATTTT.

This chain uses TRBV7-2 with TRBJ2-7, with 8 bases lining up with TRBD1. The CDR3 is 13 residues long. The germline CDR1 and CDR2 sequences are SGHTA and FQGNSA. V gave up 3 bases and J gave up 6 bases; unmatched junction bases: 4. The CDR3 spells CASSFSQGVEQYV. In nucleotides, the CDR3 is TGTGCCAGCAGCTTCTCACAGGGGGTCGAGCAGTACGTC.

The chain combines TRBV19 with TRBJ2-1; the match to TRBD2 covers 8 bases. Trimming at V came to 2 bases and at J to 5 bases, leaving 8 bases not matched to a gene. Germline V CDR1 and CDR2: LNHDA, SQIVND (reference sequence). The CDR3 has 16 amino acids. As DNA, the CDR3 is TGTGCCAGTAGTATACGGGGGGGAGACCCTAACAATGAGCAGTTCTTC. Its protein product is CASSIRGGDPNNEQFF.

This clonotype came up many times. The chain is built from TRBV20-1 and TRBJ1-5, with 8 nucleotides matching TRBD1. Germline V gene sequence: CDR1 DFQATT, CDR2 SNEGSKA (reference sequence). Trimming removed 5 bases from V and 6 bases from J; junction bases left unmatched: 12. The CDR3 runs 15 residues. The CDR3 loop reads CSAAPRTGGGQPQHF. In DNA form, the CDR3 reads TGCAGTGCTGCCCCACGTACAGGGGGTGGTCAGCCCCAGCATTTT.

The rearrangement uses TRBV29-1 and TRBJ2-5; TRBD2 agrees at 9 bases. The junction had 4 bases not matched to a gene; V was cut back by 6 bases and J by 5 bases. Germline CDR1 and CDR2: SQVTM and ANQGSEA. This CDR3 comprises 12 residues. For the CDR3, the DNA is TGCAGCGTGCGGACTAGCGAGGAGACCCAGTACTTC. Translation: CSVRTSEETQYF.

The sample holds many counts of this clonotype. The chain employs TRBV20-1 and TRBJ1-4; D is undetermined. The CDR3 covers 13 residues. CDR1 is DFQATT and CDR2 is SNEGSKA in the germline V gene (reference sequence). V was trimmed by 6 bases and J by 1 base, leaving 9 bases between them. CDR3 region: CSAPRLTNEKLFF. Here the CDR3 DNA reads TGCAGTGCACCCAGGTTAACTAATGAAAAACTGTTTTTT.

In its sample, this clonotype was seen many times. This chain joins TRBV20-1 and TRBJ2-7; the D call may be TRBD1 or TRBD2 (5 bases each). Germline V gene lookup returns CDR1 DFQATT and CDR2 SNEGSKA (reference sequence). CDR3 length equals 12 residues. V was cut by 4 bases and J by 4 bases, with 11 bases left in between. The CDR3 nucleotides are TGCAGTGCTAAGGGGACCCTTTACGAGCAGTACTTC. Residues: CSAKGTLYEQYF.

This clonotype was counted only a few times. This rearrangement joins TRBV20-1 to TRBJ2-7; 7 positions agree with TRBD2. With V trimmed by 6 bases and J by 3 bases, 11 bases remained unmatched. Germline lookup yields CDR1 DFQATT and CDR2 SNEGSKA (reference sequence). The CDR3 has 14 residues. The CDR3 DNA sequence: TGCAGTGCCACAATAGCGGGCGCCATCTACGAGCAGTACTTC. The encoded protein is CSATIAGAIYEQYF.

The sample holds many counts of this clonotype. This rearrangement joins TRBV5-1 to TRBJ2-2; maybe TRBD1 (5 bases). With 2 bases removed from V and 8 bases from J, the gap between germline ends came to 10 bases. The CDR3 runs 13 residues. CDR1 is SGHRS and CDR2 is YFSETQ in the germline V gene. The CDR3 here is CASSFQGRGELFF. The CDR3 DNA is TGCGCCAGCAGCTTCCAGGGAAGGGGGGAGCTGTTTTTT.

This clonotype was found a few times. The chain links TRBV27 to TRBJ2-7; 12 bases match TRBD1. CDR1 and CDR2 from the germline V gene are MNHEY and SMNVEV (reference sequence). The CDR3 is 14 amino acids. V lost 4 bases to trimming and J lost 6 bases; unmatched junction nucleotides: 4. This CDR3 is CASSSRDRGREQYV. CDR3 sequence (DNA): TGTGCCAGCAGTTCCCGGGACAGGGGGCGCGAGCAGTACGTC.

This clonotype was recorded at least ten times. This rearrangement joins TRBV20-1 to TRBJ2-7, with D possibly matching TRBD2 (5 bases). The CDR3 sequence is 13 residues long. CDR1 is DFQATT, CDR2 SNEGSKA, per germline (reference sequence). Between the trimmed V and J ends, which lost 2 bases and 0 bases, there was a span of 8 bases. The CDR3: CSARSGNSYEQYF. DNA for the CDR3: TGCAGTGCTAGAAGCGGCAACTCCTACGAGCAGTACTTC.

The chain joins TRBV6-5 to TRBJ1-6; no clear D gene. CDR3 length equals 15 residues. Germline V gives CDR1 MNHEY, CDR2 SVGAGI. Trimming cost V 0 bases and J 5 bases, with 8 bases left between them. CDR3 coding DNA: TGTGCCAGCAGTTACTCCGGCCAGGATAATTCACCCCTCCACTTT. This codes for CASSYSGQDNSPLHF.

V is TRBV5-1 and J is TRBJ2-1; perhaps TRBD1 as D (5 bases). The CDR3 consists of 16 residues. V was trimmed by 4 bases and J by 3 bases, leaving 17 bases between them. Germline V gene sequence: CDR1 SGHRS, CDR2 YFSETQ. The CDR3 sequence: CASSPAGARDYNEQFF. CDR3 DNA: TGCGCCAGCAGCCCTGCTGGGGCTAGGGACTACAATGAGCAGTTCTTC. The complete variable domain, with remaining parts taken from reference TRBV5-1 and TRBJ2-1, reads KAGVTQTPRYLIKTRGQQVTLSCSPISGHRSVSWYQQTPGQGLQFLFEYFSETQRNKGNFPGRFSGRQFSNSRSEMNVSTLELGDSALYLCASSPAGARDYNEQFFGPGTRLTVL.

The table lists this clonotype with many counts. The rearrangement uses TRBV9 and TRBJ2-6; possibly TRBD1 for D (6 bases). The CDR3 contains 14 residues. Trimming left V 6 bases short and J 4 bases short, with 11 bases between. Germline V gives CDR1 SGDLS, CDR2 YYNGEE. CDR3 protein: CASTTGNGANVLTF. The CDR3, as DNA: TGTGCCAGCACCACAGGGAACGGGGCCAACGTCCTGACTTTC.

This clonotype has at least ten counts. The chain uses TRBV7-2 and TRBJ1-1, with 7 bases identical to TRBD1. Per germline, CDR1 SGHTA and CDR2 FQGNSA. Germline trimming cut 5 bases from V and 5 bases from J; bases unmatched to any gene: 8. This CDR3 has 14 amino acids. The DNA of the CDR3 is TGTGCCAGCAGCGGCCGATACAGGGGAACTGAAGCTTTCTTT. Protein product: CASSGRYRGTEAFF.